This entry concerns a single TCR beta chain. Antigen specificity is unknown. Trimming cost V 8 bases and J 3 bases, with 11 bases left between them. This CDR3 is built from 13 residues. CDR1 is LNHDA and CDR2 is SQIVND in the germline V gene (reference sequence). The data were taken from a study of T cell responses to AZD1222 COVID-19 vaccine. General observations from the study: Repertoire sampling happened only post peak T cell response. Vaccine-associated CD4 TCRs ranged over spike, dominating at 160-218 and 743-854. Rises in breadth and depth of Spike-specific TCRs came after two AZD1222 doses. As reported, nearly half of all spike-specific TCRs target variant regions that are unmutated.

The table came from immunoSEQ multiplex PCR; TCRdb's copy has only in-frame clones and leaves some out. The sample consists of some 90,000 clones, over 70% of them appearing once. This clonotype was sampled from an adult in good health. The chain combines TRBV19 with TRBJ1-3; D call uncertain. This material consisted of peripheral blood, taken on day 0 of AZD1222 vaccination. This chain's CDR3 is CASQKWDGNTIYF. Written as DNA, the CDR3 is TGTGCCAGTCAAAAGTGGGATGGAAACACCATATATTTT.